The rows below give T cell receptor beta chains drawn from one sample of a study of T cell changes during pregnancy in multiple sclerosis. Data came from immunoSEQ multiplex PCR; TCRdb stores just in-frame clones and leaves some out. Among under 80,000 clones listed, approximately 89% were seen once. The sample was peripheral blood, taken in the second trimester of pregnancy. Receptors originate from a female donor with multiple sclerosis, enrolled in a pregnancy study. The conserved cysteine and the conserved F or W are not part of the CDR3 here. Each record gives: V gene, J gene, CDR3 protein.

V gene: TRBV18
J gene: TRBJ1-1
CDR3 protein: ASSPFSTGNTEAF

V gene: TRBV7-8
J gene: TRBJ1-1
CDR3 protein: ASSLVRAAEAF

V gene: TRBV5-8
J gene: TRBJ1-2
CDR3 protein: ASSLGTGEDYT

V gene: TRBV29-1
J gene: TRBJ1-1
CDR3 protein: SASFGGYTEAF

V gene: TRBV29-1
J gene: TRBJ2-1
CDR3 protein: SVDGTSGTGTYNEQF

V gene: TRBV4-2
J gene: TRBJ2-5
CDR3 protein: ASSQYTEETQY

V gene: TRBV5-6
J gene: TRBJ1-3
CDR3 protein: ASSRYSSGNTIY

V gene: TRBV5-4
J gene: TRBJ2-1
CDR3 protein: ASSPGLAGNYNEQF

V gene: TRBV19
J gene: TRBJ2-1
CDR3 protein: ASSIGGRGTNEQF

V gene: TRBV11-3
J gene: TRBJ2-2
CDR3 protein: ASSLGAQGYPGELF

V gene: TRBV4-2
J gene: TRBJ2-5
CDR3 protein: ASSHGTGGVRTQY

V gene: TRBV10-1
J gene: TRBJ1-5
CDR3 protein: ATTPGINQPQH

V gene: TRBV30
J gene: TRBJ1-5
CDR3 protein: AWSEGGGNQPQH

V gene: TRBV6-5
J gene: TRBJ1-1
CDR3 protein: ASSPLDRPVTEAF

V gene: TRBV5-1
J gene: TRBJ1-2
CDR3 protein: ASRAAYGYT

V gene: TRBV2
J gene: TRBJ2-1
CDR3 protein: ASREGLAGGYNEQF

V gene: TRBV7-9
J gene: TRBJ1-5
CDR3 protein: ASSLALFVGRDQPQH

V gene: TRBV7-9
J gene: TRBJ1-1
CDR3 protein: ASSLDYSGTEAF

V gene: TRBV20-1
J gene: TRBJ2-1
CDR3 protein: SAGGYNEQF

V gene: TRBV5-4
J gene: TRBJ1-1
CDR3 protein: ASIGSPGVNTEAF

V gene: TRBV7-2
J gene: TRBJ2-3
CDR3 protein: ASSFGPRESTDTQY

V gene: TRBV25-1
J gene: TRBJ2-2
CDR3 protein: ASSSPDGGPGELF

V gene: TRBV15
J gene: TRBJ2-1
CDR3 protein: ATSSLVFMSYNEQF

V gene: TRBV6-5
J gene: TRBJ2-7
CDR3 protein: ASSYTPTSTYEQY

V gene: TRBV30
J gene: TRBJ2-1
CDR3 protein: AWSTGQLYNEQF

V gene: TRBV19
J gene: TRBJ2-7
CDR3 protein: ASRLTGTSYEQY

V gene: TRBV2
J gene: TRBJ1-4
CDR3 protein: ASRGDSHNEKLF

V gene: TRBV30
J gene: TRBJ1-1
CDR3 protein: AWSIWDKNTEAF

V gene: TRBV6-7
J gene: TRBJ1-3
CDR3 protein: ASKIQGGLRNTIY

V gene: TRBV5-1
J gene: TRBJ1-1
CDR3 protein: ASSPRTGVMNTEAF

V gene: TRBV19
J gene: TRBJ1-1
CDR3 protein: ASRTENTEAF

V gene: TRBV29-1
J gene: TRBJ1-1
CDR3 protein: SVELRDRGRGGYTEAF

V gene: TRBV12-5
J gene: TRBJ2-7
CDR3 protein: ASGSTGADYEQY

V gene: TRBV6-5
J gene: TRBJ1-1
CDR3 protein: ASSPRQRTTEAF

V gene: TRBV10-1
J gene: TRBJ2-2
CDR3 protein: ASSSSGEVGELF

V gene: TRBV7-6
J gene: TRBJ2-2
CDR3 protein: ASSSTGPANTGELF

V gene: TRBV4-2
J gene: TRBJ2-7
CDR3 protein: ASSQARIDSYEQY

V gene: TRBV5-4
J gene: TRBJ2-5
CDR3 protein: ASSSLAGGPLPETQY

V gene: TRBV10-1
J gene: TRBJ1-1
CDR3 protein: ASSEGTGYDTEAF

V gene: TRBV4-3
J gene: TRBJ2-1
CDR3 protein: ASSQEGGTGGNEQF

V gene: TRBV27
J gene: TRBJ2-7
CDR3 protein: ALAIPAHRGTGGPYEQY

V gene: TRBV6-5
J gene: TRBJ2-3
CDR3 protein: ASSYSEGTDTQY

V gene: TRBV30
J gene: TRBJ2-5
CDR3 protein: AWGNMGGGETQY

V gene: TRBV7-2
J gene: TRBJ2-4
CDR3 protein: ASSLDGLAGSRAKNIQY